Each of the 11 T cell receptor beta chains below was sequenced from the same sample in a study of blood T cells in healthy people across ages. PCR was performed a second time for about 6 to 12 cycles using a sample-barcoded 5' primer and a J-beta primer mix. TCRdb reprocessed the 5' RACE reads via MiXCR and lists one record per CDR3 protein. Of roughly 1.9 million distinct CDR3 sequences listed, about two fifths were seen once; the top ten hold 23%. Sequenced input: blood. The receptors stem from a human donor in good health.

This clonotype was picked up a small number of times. The CDR3 DNA sequence: TGCGCCAGCAGCCAAGCCAGGGGAGGCTTGAACACTGAAGCTTTCTTT. Its translation is CASSQARGGLNTEAFF. The chain joins TRBV4-3 to TRBJ1-1; TRBD1 is a possible D gene (6 bases). V lost 1 base and J 0 bases, leaving 12 bases between the germline ends. The CDR3 is 16 amino acids. Germline V lookup: CDR1 LGHNA, CDR2 YSLEER.

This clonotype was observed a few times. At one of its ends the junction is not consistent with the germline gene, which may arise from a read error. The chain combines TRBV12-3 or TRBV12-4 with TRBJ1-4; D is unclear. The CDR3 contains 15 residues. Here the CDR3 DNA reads TGCGCCAGCAGTTCGAACCGGGTCTCTAATGAAAAACTGTTTTTT. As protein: CASSSNRVSNEKLFF.

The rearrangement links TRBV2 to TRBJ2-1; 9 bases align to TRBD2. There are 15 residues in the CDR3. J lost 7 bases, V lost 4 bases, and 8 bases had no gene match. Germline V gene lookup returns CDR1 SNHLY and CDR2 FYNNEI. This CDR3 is CASSGSSGVSNEQFF. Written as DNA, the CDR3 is TGTGCCAGCAGTGGGTCTAGCGGGGTTAGTAATGAGCAGTTCTTC.

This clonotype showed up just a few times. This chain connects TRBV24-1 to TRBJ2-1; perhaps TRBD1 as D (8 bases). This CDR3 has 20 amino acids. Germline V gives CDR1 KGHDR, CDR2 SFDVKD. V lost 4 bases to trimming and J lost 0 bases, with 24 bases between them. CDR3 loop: CATSDRDSGLTGGSYNEQFF. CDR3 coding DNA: TGTGCCACCAGTGACCGCGACTCGGGACTAACAGGGGGCTCCTACAATGAGCAGTTCTTC.

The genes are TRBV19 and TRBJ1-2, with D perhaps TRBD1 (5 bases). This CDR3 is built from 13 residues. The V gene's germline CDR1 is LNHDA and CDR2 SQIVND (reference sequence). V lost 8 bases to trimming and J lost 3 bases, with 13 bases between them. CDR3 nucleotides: TGTGCCAGTTCTTGGCTGGGGGACTATGGCTACACCTTC. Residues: CASSWLGDYGYTF. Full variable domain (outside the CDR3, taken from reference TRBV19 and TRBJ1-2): DGGITQSPKYLFRKEGQNVTLSCEQNLNHDAMYWYRQDPGQGLRLIYYSQIVNDFQKGDIAEGYSVSREKKESFPLTVTSAQKNPTAFYLCASSWLGDYGYTFGSGTRLTVV.

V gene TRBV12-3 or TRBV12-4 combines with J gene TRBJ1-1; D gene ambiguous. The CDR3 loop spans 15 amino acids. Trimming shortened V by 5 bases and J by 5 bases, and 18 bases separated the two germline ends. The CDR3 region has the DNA TGTGCCAGCAGTCCCCTACACCCGTCCTCGACTGAAGCTTTCTTT. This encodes CASSPLHPSSTEAFF.

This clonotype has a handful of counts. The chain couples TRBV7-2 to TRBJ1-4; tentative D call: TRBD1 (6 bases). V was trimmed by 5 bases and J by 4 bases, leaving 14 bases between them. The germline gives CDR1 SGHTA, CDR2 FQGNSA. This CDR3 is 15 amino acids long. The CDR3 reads CASSPRGGGNEKLFF. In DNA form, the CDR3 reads TGTGCCAGCAGCCCTCGGGGAGGGGGTAATGAAAAACTGTTTTTT.

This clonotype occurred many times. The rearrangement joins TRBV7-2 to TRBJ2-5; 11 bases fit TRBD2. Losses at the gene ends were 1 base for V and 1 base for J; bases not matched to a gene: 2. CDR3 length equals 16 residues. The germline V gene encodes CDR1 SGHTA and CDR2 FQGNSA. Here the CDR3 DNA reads TGTGCCAGCAGCTTAGGGCTAGCGGGGGGCCAAGAGACCCAGTACTTC. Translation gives CASSLGLAGGQETQYF.

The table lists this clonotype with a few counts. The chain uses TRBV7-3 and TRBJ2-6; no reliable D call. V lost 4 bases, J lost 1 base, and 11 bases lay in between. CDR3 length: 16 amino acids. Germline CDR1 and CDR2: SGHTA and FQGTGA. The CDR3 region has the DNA TGTGCCAGCAGCTCCCCGTGGCGATCTGGGGCCAACGTCCTGACTTTC. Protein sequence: CASSSPWRSGANVLTF.

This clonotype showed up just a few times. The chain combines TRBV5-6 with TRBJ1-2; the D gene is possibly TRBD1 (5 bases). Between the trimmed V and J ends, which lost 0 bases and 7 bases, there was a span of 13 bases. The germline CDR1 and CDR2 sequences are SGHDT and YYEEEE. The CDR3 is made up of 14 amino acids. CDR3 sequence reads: CASSLVGVGSGYTF. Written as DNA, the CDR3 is TGTGCCAGCAGCTTGGTAGGGGTTGGAAGTGGCTACACCTTC.

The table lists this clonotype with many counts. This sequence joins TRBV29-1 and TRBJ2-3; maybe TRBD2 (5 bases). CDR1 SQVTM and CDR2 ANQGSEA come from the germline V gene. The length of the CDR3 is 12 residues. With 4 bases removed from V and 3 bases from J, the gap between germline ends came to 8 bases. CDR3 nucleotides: TGCAGCGTTGGTGAGGGAACAGATACGCAGTATTTT. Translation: CSVGEGTDTQYF.